What follows are 11 T cell receptor beta chains derived from one specimen sequenced in a study of identical twins' blood T cells. TCRdb reprocessed the 5' RACE reads via MiXCR and lists one record per CDR3 protein. The sample records fewer than 450,000 distinct CDR3 sequences, roughly 28% being singletons. Sequencing was carried out using PBMCs. The receptor set was obtained from a woman aged 18-49 years in good health.

This clonotype was observed a single time. The chain links TRBV19 to TRBJ2-3, with no clear D. There are 13 residues in the CDR3. Germline V gene sequence: CDR1 LNHDA, CDR2 SQIVND (reference sequence). V gave up 6 bases and J gave up 3 bases, with 10 bases separating them. The CDR3 DNA follows: TGTGCCAGTAGAAGCTCCGCTACAGATACGCAGTATTTT. Its translation: CASRSSATDTQYF.

This clonotype has ten or more counts. The rearrangement joins TRBV12-3 or TRBV12-4 to TRBJ1-5; TRBD1 matches 7 bases. This CDR3 contains 16 residues. The ends lost 5 bases at V and 6 bases at J; junction bases unmatched: 13. The CDR3 reads CASSAPGQIFGQPQHF. CDR3 sequence (DNA): TGTGCCAGCAGTGCCCCGGGACAGATTTTTGGTCAGCCCCAGCATTTT.

There are many counts of this clonotype. V usage is TRBV27 and J usage is TRBJ1-6, with D perhaps matching TRBD1 (6 bases). The CDR3 totals 16 residues. Germline CDR1 is MNHEY and CDR2 is SMNVEV (reference sequence). The V end was cut by 2 bases, the J end by 6 bases, with 14 bases between. CDR3 amino acids: CASSLIGGTGNSPLHF. The CDR3 nucleotides are TGTGCCAGCAGTTTAATTGGGGGCACGGGTAATTCACCCCTCCACTTT.

The DNA of the CDR3 is TGTGCCAGCCAGGAGGGCTCACCCCTCCACTTT. Residues: CASQEGSPLHF. The chain employs TRBV10-3 and TRBJ1-6; D unresolved. The V and J ends lost 10 bases and 10 bases respectively, with 11 bases between them. There are 11 residues in the CDR3. Germline V CDR1 and CDR2: ENHRY, SYGVKD.

The genes are TRBV6-2 or TRBV6-3 and TRBJ2-1; 11 bases fit TRBD2. From germline, CDR1 is MNHEY and CDR2 SVGEGT. There are 16 residues in the CDR3. V dropped 6 bases and J dropped 10; count of bases not matched to a gene: 14. The CDR3 sequence is CASSQLGLAGSSEQFF. Here the CDR3 DNA reads TGTGCCAGCAGCCAACTCGGACTAGCGGGTTCTTCGGAGCAGTTCTTC.

V and J are TRBV20-1 and TRBJ2-3, with 10 bases matching TRBD1. The CDR3 has 16 residues. Germline values: CDR1 DFQATT, CDR2 SNEGSKA (reference sequence). V dropped 1 base and J dropped 1; count of bases not matched to a gene: 5. CDR3 residues: CSARVPGTGGTDTQYF. As DNA, the CDR3 is TGCAGTGCTAGAGTGCCCGGGACAGGGGGCACAGATACGCAGTATTTT.

The chain has TRBV5-1 and TRBJ2-6; the D is unclear. There are 14 residues in the CDR3. Germline CDR1 and CDR2: SGHRS and YFSETQ. V lost 5 bases and J lost 0, with 6 bases in between. The CDR3 sequence: CASRQSSGANVLTF. CDR3 nucleotide sequence: TGCGCCAGCAGACAGAGCTCTGGGGCCAACGTCCTGACTTTC.

This clonotype appeared a few times. The rearrangement joins TRBV5-5 to TRBJ1-4, with a possible D match to TRBD1 (6 bases). This CDR3 has 15 amino acids. V lost 0 bases and J lost 1, with 7 bases in between. Germline V lookup: CDR1 SGHKS, CDR2 YYEKEE (reference sequence). The CDR3 DNA is TGTGCCAGCAGCTTGGAGGGGGGAACTAATGAAAAACTGTTTTTT. Translation gives CASSLEGGTNEKLFF.

The chain is built from TRBV2 and TRBJ2-1, with D tentatively TRBD2 (6 bases). Germline loops: CDR1 SNHLY, CDR2 FYNNEI. The CDR3 totals 13 residues. V lost 0 bases to trimming and J lost 9 bases, with 9 bases between them. In nucleotides, the CDR3 is TGTGCCAGCAGTGAAGCGCTGGGGGGTGAGCAGTTCTTC. It yields the protein CASSEALGGEQFF.

This clonotype was seen only once. The genes are TRBV18 and TRBJ2-7, with 8 bases identical to TRBD1. The CDR3 covers 15 residues. V shed 5 bases, J shed 0 bases, and the junction held 6 bases outside the gene matches. The germline gives CDR1 KGHSH, CDR2 LQKENI. CDR3 region: CASSSTGDRSYEQYF. CDR3 sequence (DNA): TGTGCCAGCTCATCGACAGGGGACCGCTCCTACGAGCAGTACTTC.

This clonotype came up a few times. The chain combines TRBV20-1 with TRBJ2-3, with TRBD2 matching 9 bases. Germline lookup yields CDR1 DFQATT and CDR2 SNEGSKA (reference sequence). J lost 0 bases, V lost 2 bases, and 0 bases had no gene match. The length of the CDR3 is 14 residues. This CDR3 is CSARLAGSTDTQYF. CDR3 sequence (DNA): TGCAGTGCTAGACTAGCGGGGAGCACAGATACGCAGTATTTT.